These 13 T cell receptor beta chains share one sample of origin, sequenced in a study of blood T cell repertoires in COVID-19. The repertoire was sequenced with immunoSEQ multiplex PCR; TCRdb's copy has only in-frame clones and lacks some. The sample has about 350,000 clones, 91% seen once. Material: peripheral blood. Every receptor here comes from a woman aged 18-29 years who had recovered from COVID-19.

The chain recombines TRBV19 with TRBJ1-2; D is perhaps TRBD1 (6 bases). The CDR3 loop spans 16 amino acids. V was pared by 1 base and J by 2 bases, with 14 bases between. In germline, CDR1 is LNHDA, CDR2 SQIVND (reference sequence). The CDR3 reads CASSIATGSPNYGYTF. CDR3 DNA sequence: TGTGCCAGTAGTATAGCCACAGGGTCCCCCAACTATGGCTACACCTTC.

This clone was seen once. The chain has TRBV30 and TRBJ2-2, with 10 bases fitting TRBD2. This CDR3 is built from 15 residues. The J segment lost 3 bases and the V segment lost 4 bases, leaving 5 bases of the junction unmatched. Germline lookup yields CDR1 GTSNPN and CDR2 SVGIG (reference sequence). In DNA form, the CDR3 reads TGTGCCTGGATCGGTCTAGCGGGAGACACCGGGGAGCTGTTTTTT. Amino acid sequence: CAWIGLAGDTGELFF.

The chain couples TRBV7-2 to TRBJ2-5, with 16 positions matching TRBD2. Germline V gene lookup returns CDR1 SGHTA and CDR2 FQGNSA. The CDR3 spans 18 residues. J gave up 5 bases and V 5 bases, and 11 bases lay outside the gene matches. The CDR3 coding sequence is TGTGCCAGCAGCCAGGGGACTAGCGGGAGGGTTATTAGTGAGACCCAGTACTTC. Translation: CASSQGTSGRVISETQYF.

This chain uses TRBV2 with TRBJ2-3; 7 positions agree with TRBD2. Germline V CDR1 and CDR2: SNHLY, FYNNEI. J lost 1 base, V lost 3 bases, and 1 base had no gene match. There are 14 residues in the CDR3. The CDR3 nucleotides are TGTGCCAGCAGTGATCTAGCGGGCACAGATACGCAGTATTTT. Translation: CASSDLAGTDTQYF.

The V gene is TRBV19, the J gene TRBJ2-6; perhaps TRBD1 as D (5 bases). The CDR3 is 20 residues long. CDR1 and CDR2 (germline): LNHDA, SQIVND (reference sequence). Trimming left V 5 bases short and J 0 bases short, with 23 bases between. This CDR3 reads CASSGADGSPGSSGANVLTF. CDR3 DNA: TGTGCCAGTAGTGGGGCCGACGGCAGCCCCGGATCCTCTGGGGCCAACGTCCTGACTTTC.

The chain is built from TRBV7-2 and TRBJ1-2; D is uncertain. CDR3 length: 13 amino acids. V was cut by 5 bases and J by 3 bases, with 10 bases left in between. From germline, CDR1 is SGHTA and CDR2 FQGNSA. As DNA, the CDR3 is TGTGCCAGCAGCCCAGAGGGTTACTATGGCTACACCTTC. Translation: CASSPEGYYGYTF. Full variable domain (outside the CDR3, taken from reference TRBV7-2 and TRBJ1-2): GAGVSQSPSNKVTEKGKDVELRCDPISGHTALYWYRQSLGQGLEFLIYFQGNSAPDKSGLPSDRFSAERTGGSVSTLTIQRTQQEDSAVYLCASSPEGYYGYTFGSGTRLTVV.

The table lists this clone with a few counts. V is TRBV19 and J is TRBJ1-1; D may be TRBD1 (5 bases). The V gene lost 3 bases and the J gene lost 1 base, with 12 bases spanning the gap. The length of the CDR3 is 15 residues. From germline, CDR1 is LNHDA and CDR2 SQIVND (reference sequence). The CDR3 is CASSINGGANTEAFF. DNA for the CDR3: TGTGCCAGTAGTATTAACGGTGGGGCGAACACTGAAGCTTTCTTT.

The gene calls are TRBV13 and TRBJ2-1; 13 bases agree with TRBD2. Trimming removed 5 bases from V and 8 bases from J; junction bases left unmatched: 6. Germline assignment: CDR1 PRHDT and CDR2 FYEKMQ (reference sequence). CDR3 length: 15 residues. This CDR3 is CASSLGGLAGDEQFF. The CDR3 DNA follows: TGTGCCAGCAGCCTCGGTGGACTAGCGGGGGATGAGCAGTTCTTC.

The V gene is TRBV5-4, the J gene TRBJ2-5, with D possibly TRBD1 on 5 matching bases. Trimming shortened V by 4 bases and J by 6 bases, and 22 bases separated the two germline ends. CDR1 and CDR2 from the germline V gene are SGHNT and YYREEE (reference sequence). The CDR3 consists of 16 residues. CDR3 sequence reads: CASSPRGGLRQKTQYF. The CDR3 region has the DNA TGTGCCAGCAGCCCTAGGGGCGGTCTACGACAAAAGACCCAGTACTTC. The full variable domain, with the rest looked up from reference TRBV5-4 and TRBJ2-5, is ETGVTQSPTHLIKTRGQQVTLRCSSQSGHNTVSWYQQALGQGPQFIFQYYREEENGRGNFPPRFSGLQFPNYSSELNVNALELDDSALYLCASSPRGGLRQKTQYFGPGTRLLVL.

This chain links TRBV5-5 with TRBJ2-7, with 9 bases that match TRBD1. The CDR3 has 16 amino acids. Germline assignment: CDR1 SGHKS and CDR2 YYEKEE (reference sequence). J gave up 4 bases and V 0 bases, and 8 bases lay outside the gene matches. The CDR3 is CASSLEGTGKSYEQYV. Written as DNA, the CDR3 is TGTGCCAGCAGCTTGGAAGGGACAGGGAAATCTTACGAGCAGTACGTC.

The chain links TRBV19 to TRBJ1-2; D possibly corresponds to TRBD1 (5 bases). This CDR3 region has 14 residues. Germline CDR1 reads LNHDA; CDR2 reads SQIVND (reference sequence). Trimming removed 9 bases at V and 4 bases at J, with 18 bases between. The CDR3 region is CASGHVDSVYGYTF. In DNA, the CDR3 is TGTGCCAGCGGCCATGTCGACAGTGTCTATGGCTACACCTTC.

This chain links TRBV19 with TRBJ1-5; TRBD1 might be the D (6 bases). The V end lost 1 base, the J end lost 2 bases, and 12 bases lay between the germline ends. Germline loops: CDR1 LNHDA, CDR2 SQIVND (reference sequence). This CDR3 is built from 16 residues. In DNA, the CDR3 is TGTGCCAGTAGTATAGGTGGGGGCTCGCGCAATCAGCCCCAGCATTTT. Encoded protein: CASSIGGGSRNQPQHF. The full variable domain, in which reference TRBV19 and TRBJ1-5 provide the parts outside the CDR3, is DGGITQSPKYLFRKEGQNVTLSCEQNLNHDAMYWYRQDPGQGLRLIYYSQIVNDFQKGDIAEGYSVSREKKESFPLTVTSAQKNPTAFYLCASSIGGGSRNQPQHFGDGTRLSIL.

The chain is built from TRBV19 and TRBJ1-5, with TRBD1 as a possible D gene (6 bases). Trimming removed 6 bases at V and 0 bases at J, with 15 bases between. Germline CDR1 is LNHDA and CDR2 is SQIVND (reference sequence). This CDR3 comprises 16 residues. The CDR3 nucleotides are TGTGCCAGTAGATACAGGGATAGCTTTAGCAATCAGCCCCAGCATTTT. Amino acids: CASRYRDSFSNQPQHF.